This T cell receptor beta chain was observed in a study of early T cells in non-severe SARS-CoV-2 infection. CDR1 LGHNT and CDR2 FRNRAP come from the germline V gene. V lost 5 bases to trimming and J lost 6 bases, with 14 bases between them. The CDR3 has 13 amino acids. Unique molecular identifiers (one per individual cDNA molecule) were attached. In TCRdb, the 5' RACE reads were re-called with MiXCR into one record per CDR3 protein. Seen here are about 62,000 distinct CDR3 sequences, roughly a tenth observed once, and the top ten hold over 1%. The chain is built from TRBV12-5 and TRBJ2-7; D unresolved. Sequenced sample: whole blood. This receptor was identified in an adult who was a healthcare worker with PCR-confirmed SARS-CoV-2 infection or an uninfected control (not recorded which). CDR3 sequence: CASGIRAQFEQYV. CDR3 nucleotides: TGTGCTAGTGGTATCCGAGCGCAATTCGAGCAGTACGTC.